This T cell receptor beta chain was identified in a study of T cell repertoires in aging, cancer and after chemotherapy. For the study at large: Repeat sampling of healthy donors over several months to years showed clear clonal overlap. Roughly 10 million TCR reads made up the full dataset. General study results and limits: Age-matched healthy donors had significantly more diverse, less clonal blood TCR repertoires than untreated cancer patients. Across the chemotherapy interval, each cancer cohort showed higher median generation probability, suggesting thymic rebound.

Multiplex touch-down PCR with TRB-A/B primers amplified rearranged V-D-J TRB sequences. TCRdb processed the multiplex PCR reads anew with MiXCR; each CDR3 protein has one entry. The top ten clones hold around 13% of a sample with 9,400 or so distinct CDR3 sequences, 33% of them seen once. This CDR3 comprises 15 residues. Trimming removed 5 bases at V and 0 bases at J, with 13 bases between. Germline-derived CDR1 and CDR2 are LNHDA and SQIVND (reference sequence). Peripheral blood genomic DNA, not sorted cells or RNA, was the template. This clonotype ranks as medium-sized. Its antigen is not known. The genes are TRBV19 and TRBJ1-2, with a weak D call TRBD1 (6 bases). The receptor was isolated from a human donor in good health. The donor label of this sample is uncertain. The sequenced sample consisted of blood. The CDR3 sequence is CASSYTGPTNYGYTF. CDR3 nucleotide sequence: TGTGCCAGTAGTTATACAGGGCCCACTAACTATGGCTACACCTTC. Based on the CDR3 plus reference TRBV19 and TRBJ1-2, the full variable domain is DGGITQSPKYLFRKEGQNVTLSCEQNLNHDAMYWYRQDPGQGLRLIYYSQIVNDFQKGDIAEGYSVSREKKESFPLTVTSAQKNPTAFYLCASSYTGPTNYGYTFGSGTRLTVV.